This TCR beta chain was sequenced during a study of blood T cell repertoires in COVID-19 (TCRdb year 2020). About the investigation overall: Samples from collaborators originated in the United States, Italy and Spain and spanned both the acute and convalescent phases of COVID-19. Sample metadata almost always included a de-identified subject ID, COVID-19 status, age in years and sex. The material from the prospective study consisted of cDNA or gDNA derived from T cells, B-cell-depleted T cells, or PBMCs. The dataset comprised deeply sampled blood TCRbeta repertoires from subjects exposed to, actively infected with, or recovered from COVID-19. A freely available public database, intended as a resource for researchers studying the immune response to SARS-CoV-2, is where the repertoires were released. Where available, HLA class I and class II types were obtained from metadata supplied by the sample provider rather than from assay-based typing. Samples were obtained from the ongoing ImmuneRACE study (first 160 participants) and from 1,254 subjects provided by 6 global collaborators. What the research found in general, with its limitations: The quantity of clinical and demographic metadata differed by source and by participant and was supplied without curation.

Of note for this clone: Its target antigen remains unknown. Within one base of it there is no much larger clone, and no base qualities were kept.

Collaborating institutions collected whole blood in K2EDTA tubes following their own protocols. Collaborator samples were shipped for TCRbeta analysis as frozen whole blood, isolated PBMCs, or DNA extracted from either sample type. The immunoSEQ Assay, a bias-controlled multiplex PCR, was used to amplify TCRbeta CDR3 regions from genomic DNA. As for how the authors treated the data: The number of nucleated cells in each sample was estimated by amplification of reference gene primers within the assay. To quantify the absolute abundance of each unique TCRbeta CDR3 rearrangement, sequence reads were collapsed and filtered. For each sample, productive Simpson clonality was calculated as the square root of Simpson's diversity index over productive rearrangements. The immuneACCESS repertoire file appears here via TCRdb, limited to in-frame rearrangements. These files lack a portion of the clones; in checked studies, under half of the deficit traces to unresolved V genes, and the cause of the others is not known. Clonal size and the V and J genes are those of that table, whereas D and trimming came from the DNA. A total of about 120,000 clones appear in this sample, around 88% of them only once. 19% of the sample lies in the top ten.

The junction shows trimming of 5 bases on V and 1 base on J, plus 18 bases between the germline ends. CDR1 and CDR2, per the germline V gene (reference sequence), are SEHNR and FQNEAQ. There are 16 amino acids in the CDR3, from cysteine to phenylalanine inclusive. CDR3 DNA is the only sequence kept; it has 48 bases, read in frame from the first base. The TCR sequence derives from a human donor with acute or convalescent COVID-19. The donor label of this sample is uncertain. The chain joins TRBV7-9 to TRBJ2-7; no D gene can be assigned with confidence. The sequenced sample consisted of peripheral blood. For the CDR3, the sequence is CASSPRLGTLSYEQYF. The DNA sequence reads TGTGCCAGCAGCCCACGATTGGGCACCCTATCCTACGAGCAGTACTTC.